Each of the 8 T cell receptor beta chains below was sequenced from the same sample in a study of post-analysis software for immune sequencing data. These TCRs are of unknown antigen specificity. Findings and caveats of the study: In patients, five or six TRBV segments were more frequent than in controls, with TRBV5-6, TRBV5-1 and TRBV20-1 among them.

Incorporated into the TCR beta cDNA libraries were unique molecular identifiers, which served to reduce PCR and sequencing biases. One entry per CDR3 protein, called by TCRdb with MiXCR from the PCR reads. The sample lists some 890,000 distinct CDR3 sequences; approximately 53% were seen once. Sequencing used blood. The receptors here all came from a girl aged 5 to 17 with multiple sclerosis.

This clonotype was seen more than once but under ten times. The gene calls are TRBV5-1 and TRBJ1-5; 8 bases are a match to TRBD1. Germline loops: CDR1 SGHRS, CDR2 YFSETQ. The CDR3 covers 15 residues. Trimming cost V 0 bases and J 4 bases; bases outside gene matches: 3. This CDR3 is CASSLETGGNQPQHF. The CDR3 DNA is TGCGCCAGCAGCTTGGAAACAGGGGGGAATCAGCCCCAGCATTTT.

The J gene is TRBJ2-3, the V gene TRBV20-1; D remains unclear. The CDR3 runs 14 residues. Germline CDR1 reads DFQATT; CDR2 reads SNEGSKA (reference sequence). The V end was cut by 0 bases, the J end by 0 bases, with 7 bases between. CDR3 amino acids: CSARETVSTDTQYF. In DNA form, the CDR3 reads TGCAGTGCTAGAGAAACGGTTAGCACAGATACGCAGTATTTT.

This clonotype has more than one count but fewer than ten. This chain connects TRBV4-2 to TRBJ2-3; 7 positions agree with TRBD2. The germline CDR1 and CDR2 sequences are LGHNA and YNFKEQ. CDR3 length equals 16 residues. With 1 base clipped from V and 0 bases from J, the junction kept 4 bases outside the gene matches. The CDR3 reads CASSQVLSGSTDTQYF. The CDR3 bases are TGTGCCAGCAGCCAAGTTCTTAGCGGGAGCACAGATACGCAGTATTTT.

V and J are TRBV7-9 and TRBJ1-2; TRBD1 agrees at 9 bases. V trimming: 3 bases; J trimming: 7 bases; junction bases outside the gene matches: 6. Germline lookup yields CDR1 SEHNR and CDR2 FQNEAQ (reference sequence). This CDR3 contains 14 residues. CDR3 sequence reads: CASSLGQGPPGYTF. The CDR3 DNA reads as TGTGCCAGCAGCTTGGGACAGGGCCCTCCTGGCTACACCTTC.

The chain couples TRBV19 to TRBJ1-6; D unresolved. CDR1 and CDR2 (germline): LNHDA, SQIVND (reference sequence). The CDR3 has 12 residues. V dropped 3 bases and J dropped 7 bases, with 4 bases sitting between them. The CDR3 nucleotides read TGTGCCAGTAGTATGAGGAATTCACCCCTCCACTTT. Translating it yields CASSMRNSPLHF.

This rearrangement joins TRBV7-2 to TRBJ2-5; 10 nucleotides agree with TRBD2. Germline V CDR1 and CDR2: SGHTA, FQGNSA. The V segment lost 4 bases and the J segment 4 bases; nucleotides outside the gene matches: 9. The CDR3 is made up of 16 amino acids. The CDR3 DNA is TGTGCCAGCAGCTACGTACTAGCGGGAACGGGAGAGACCCAGTACTTC. Encoded protein: CASSYVLAGTGETQYF.

This chain links TRBV12-3 or TRBV12-4 with TRBJ1-2; TRBD1 agrees at 8 bases. The CDR3 runs to 11 residues. Trimming took 5 bases from V and 12 from J; bases not matched to a gene: 5. CDR3 amino acids: CASSGQGRHTF. CDR3 nucleotide sequence: TGTGCCAGCAGTGGACAGGGTAGACACACCTTC.

This clonotype showed up just a few times. The V call is TRBV10-3, the J call TRBJ2-1; TRBD2 agrees at 13 bases. Trimming removed 4 bases from V and 7 bases from J; junction bases left unmatched: 10. Germline V gene lookup returns CDR1 ENHRY and CDR2 SYGVKD. The CDR3 covers 17 residues. Here the CDR3 DNA reads TGTGCCATCAGTGTGGTTGCGACTAGCGGGGGGCAAAATGAGCAGTTCTTC. Its protein is CAISVVATSGGQNEQFF.